One T cell receptor (beta chain) is described in this entry. This record comes from a study of blood T cell repertoires in COVID-19. In the original workflow: Amplification of reference gene primers provided the estimated nucleated cell counts. Profiled with immunoSEQ multiplex PCR; TCRdb holds only in-frame clones, not every one. V and J calls and clone size are copied from that table; D and trimming were computed from the DNA. The profile shows fewer than 400,000 clones, approximately 87% of them singletons. CDR1 is SGHTS, CDR2 YDEGEE, per germline. V gave up 6 bases and J gave up 5 bases, with 18 bases separating them. This CDR3 spans 15 amino acids.

The chain has TRBV5-8 and TRBJ1-5; D is ambiguous. The clonotype comes from a woman between 50 and 59 years old who had recovered from COVID-19. The material sequenced was PBMCs or T cells enriched from blood (not recorded which). CDR3 DNA sequence: TGTGCCAGCAATTTAGATTTGGCAGGCGATCAGCCCCAGCATTTT. Protein: CASNLDLAGDQPQHF.